These 9 T cell receptor beta chains were sequenced from one sample in a study of T cells after yellow fever vaccination. From the 5' RACE reads, TCRdb called clonotypes with MiXCR, one entry per CDR3 protein. Among 300,000 to 350,000 distinct CDR3 sequences listed, approximately 4% were seen once. The sample in question was PBMCs, obtained 15 days after the yellow fever booster vaccination. Every receptor here comes from a man younger than 35 who received the YFV17D yellow fever vaccine.

This clonotype has a count of ten or more. The rearrangement uses TRBV20-1 and TRBJ2-5, with D uncertain. The germline CDR1 and CDR2 sequences are DFQATT and SNEGSKA (reference sequence). This CDR3 is 14 amino acids long. Trimming removed 0 bases from V and 5 bases from J, with 13 bases in between. The CDR3 is CSARESARWETQYF. The DNA of the CDR3 is TGCAGTGCTAGAGAGTCGGCCAGGTGGGAGACCCAGTACTTC.

Many counts were recorded for this clonotype. The rearrangement links TRBV28 to TRBJ1-2; D remains ambiguous. Per germline, CDR1 MDHEN and CDR2 SYDVKM. The CDR3 is 11 amino acids. V lost 6 bases and J 1 base, leaving 3 bases between the germline ends. This chain's CDR3 is CASRLNYGYTF. For the CDR3, the DNA is TGTGCCAGCAGGCTTAACTATGGCTACACCTTC.

The J gene is TRBJ2-5, the V gene TRBV7-2; D is uncertain. The ends were cut back, 4 bases at V and 0 bases at J, with 6 bases in the middle. The germline V gene encodes CDR1 SGHTA and CDR2 FQGNSA. The CDR3 has 13 residues. This CDR3 is CASSSTYQETQYF. The CDR3 DNA follows: TGTGCCAGCAGCTCTACGTACCAAGAGACCCAGTACTTC.

The CDR3 reads CSVELGRGTEAFF. The CDR3, as DNA: TGCAGCGTTGAACTAGGGCGCGGAACTGAAGCTTTCTTT. The rearrangement joins TRBV29-1 to TRBJ1-1; D is undetermined. This CDR3 has 13 amino acids. V was trimmed by 2 bases and J by 5 bases, leaving 12 bases between them. From germline, CDR1 is SQVTM and CDR2 ANQGSEA.

V gene TRBV3-1 combines with J gene TRBJ2-3, with D uncertain. V was clipped by 2 bases and J by 1 base, with 4 bases between them. The germline V gene encodes CDR1 LGHDT and CDR2 YNNKEL (reference sequence). The CDR3 totals 13 residues. This CDR3 reads CASSQLRTDTQYF. As DNA, the CDR3 is TGTGCCAGCAGCCAATTACGCACAGATACGCAGTATTTT.

The table lists this clonotype with a few counts. The rearrangement uses TRBV4-3 and TRBJ1-2; the D gene is possibly TRBD1 (5 bases). The CDR3 runs to 16 residues. V was shortened by 1 base and J by 6 bases, with 18 bases between the two germline ends. Germline CDR1 and CDR2: LGHNA and YSLEER. The CDR3 here is CASSQGRGKIIHGYTF. The DNA for the CDR3 is TGCGCCAGCAGCCAAGGGCGGGGGAAGATAATCCATGGCTACACCTTC.

At least ten counts were recorded for this clonotype. The CDR3 bases are TGTGCCATCAGTGCGTTCGGGGACACCATATATTTT. Translating gives CAISAFGDTIYF. The chain combines TRBV10-3 with TRBJ1-3, with D unresolved. The V and J ends lost 4 bases and 8 bases respectively, with 9 bases between them. The CDR3 runs to 12 residues. Germline loops: CDR1 ENHRY, CDR2 SYGVKD.

The chain couples TRBV3-1 to TRBJ2-1; 7 bases match TRBD2. CDR1 LGHDT and CDR2 YNNKEL come from the germline V gene (reference sequence). This CDR3 is built from 16 residues. With V trimmed by 3 bases and J by 3 bases, 8 bases remained unmatched. The CDR3 region is CASSQHLGEGYNEQFF. The CDR3 bases are TGTGCCAGCAGCCAGCACCTGGGGGAGGGCTACAATGAGCAGTTCTTC.

The chain uses TRBV4-3 and TRBJ1-5; D gene uncertain. Per germline, CDR1 LGHNA and CDR2 YSLEER. V lost 1 base and J 4 bases, leaving 5 bases between the germline ends. The CDR3 runs to 13 residues. The CDR3 is CASSQAENQPQHF. CDR3 in DNA: TGCGCCAGCAGCCAAGCCGAAAATCAGCCCCAGCATTTT.